This TCR beta chain was observed in a study of T cells in Graves' hyperthyroidism and ophthalmopathy (dated by TCRdb to 2018 to 2020). A note on the overall study: Peripheral blood samples were taken at the time of initial diagnosis, prior to any treatment. A discovery cohort of approximately 100 patients, roughly 45 with Graves' ophthalmopathy and 55 to 65 with stable Graves' hyperthyroidism, was used to find distinguishing TCR V-J signatures. Prospective prediction of ophthalmopathy was tested in an independent validation cohort of fewer than 20 hyperthyroidism patients and 17 patients who later progressed to ophthalmopathy. The roughly 90 discovery patients were divided at random into training and test sets in a 7:3 ratio. In six Graves' hyperthyroidism patients, the study also compared T-cell repertoires from thyroid tissue with T-cell repertoires from blood. After blood sampling, hyperthyroidism patients were treated with methimazole at a starting dose of 30 mg daily, and ophthalmopathy patients were treated with high-dose intravenous methylprednisolone. According to the paper, TCR Vbeta CDR3 sequencing was carried out on 135 peripheral blood samples, which came from around 43 ophthalmopathy, around 74 hyperthyroidism and some 17 progressor patients.

Amplification of TCR beta CDR3 regions was carried out from RNA transcripts. For the first round of RT-PCR on the TCR CDR3, the HTBI primer set was used together with the Qiagen OneStep RT-PCR kit. The libraries were constructed in a second round of multiplex PCR and then size-selected and purified. Paired-end sequencing of the libraries was performed with 100 bp reads on an Illumina HiSeq2000. As for how the authors treated the data: SOAPnuke was used to process the raw data, with reads discarded if the reads contained adapters or uncalled bases, had a mean Phred below 15, or lacked an exact constant-primer or identifier match. COPE v1.2.5 was used to merge high-quality paired reads, and clonotypes were defined as unique nucleotide sequences. MiTCR v1.1 was used to align the clonotypes against IMGT TRBV, TRBD and TRBJ reference segments. The analysis included only V-J combinations with a frequency above 0.0001, which together covered around 99% of the repertoires. The TCS score was defined as F50 (clonal expansion) divided by E x V (chaos), with BLOSUM62-based TCRdist calculated between CDR3 peptides within each V-J. Welch's t-statistics and random forest reduced roughly 540 V-J features to roughly 13, which were used in a naive Bayes classifier (R e1071). In-frame beta chains were kept once TCRdb had trimmed the public reads at Q25 with fastp and called clones with MiXCR. When rows share a CDR3 protein, they turn into one entry using the most common DNA and genes. TCRdb, not the authors, supplied the V and J calls. The sample includes 300,000 to 450,000 distinct CDR3 sequences, with approximately 17% observed a single time. Roughly two fifths of the sample is taken by the ten largest.

In the ophthalmopathy patients, disease was moderately to severely active, with a Clinical Activity Score of 3 or more, a NOSPECS grade of 4 or more, and a duration of less than 3 months. The study excluded patients with uncontrolled infections, other autoimmune diseases, pregnancy or lactation. Diagnoses were based on clinical symptoms, serum thyroxine and TRAb, thyroid ultrasound and orbital computed tomography. PBMCs were separated from roughly 10 ml of fresh peripheral blood using Ficoll-Paque density gradient centrifugation. Total RNA was extracted using Trizol reagent, and RNA quality was assessed on an Agilent 2100 Bioanalyzer. General conclusions and limits of the study: A model built on a 13 V-J signature distinguished ophthalmopathy from stable hyperthyroidism, reaching about 89% sensitivity and under 84% specificity in cross-validation and 80%/75% in testing. No statistical method was used to set the sample size in advance, and investigators knew the group allocation. In validation, the model predicted progression to ophthalmopathy with 55% to 71% sensitivity and around 72% specificity, a median of 6.5 months before onset. Blood samples also contained most of the expanded thyroid clonotypes (frequency above 0.001), which suggests that blood repertoires may reflect thyroid immune responses.

Trimming at the junction amounts to 3 bases on V and 1 base on J, and the germline ends lie 11 bases apart. There are 15 amino acids in the CDR3, from cysteine to phenylalanine inclusive. Only CDR3 DNA is held: 45 bases, read in frame from base 1. Looking up the germline V gene yields CDR1 SGHTA and CDR2 FQGTGA. Notes on this clonotype: Its antigen remains unidentified. Nothing much larger sits one base from this clone, and base qualities are not available.

The source of this sequence is a young man with Graves' ophthalmopathy. Sequencing was done on a sample of blood. The V gene is TRBV7-3 and the J gene is TRBJ2-3; a weak D assignment points to TRBD2 (6 bases agree). DNA sequence: TGTGCCAGCAGCTTGACTAGGGGTGGCACAGATACGCAGTATTTT. This gives the protein CASSLTRGGTDTQYF.